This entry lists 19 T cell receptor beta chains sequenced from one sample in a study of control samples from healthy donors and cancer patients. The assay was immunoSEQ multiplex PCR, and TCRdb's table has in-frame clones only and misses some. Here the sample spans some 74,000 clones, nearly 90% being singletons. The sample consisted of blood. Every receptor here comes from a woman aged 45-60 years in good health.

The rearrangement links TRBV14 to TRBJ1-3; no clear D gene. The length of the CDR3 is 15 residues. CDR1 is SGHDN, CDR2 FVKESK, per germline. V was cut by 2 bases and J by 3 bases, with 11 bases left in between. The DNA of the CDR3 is TGTGCCAGCAGCCAAAGCAGATTGAGTGGAAACACCATATATTTT. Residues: CASSQSRLSGNTIYF.

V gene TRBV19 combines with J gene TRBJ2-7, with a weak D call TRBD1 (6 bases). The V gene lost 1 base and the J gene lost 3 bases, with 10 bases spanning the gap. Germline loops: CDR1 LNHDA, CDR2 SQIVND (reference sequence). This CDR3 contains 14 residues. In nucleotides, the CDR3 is TGTGCCAGTAGTATAGCTGTAGGGGGCTACGAGCAGTACTTC. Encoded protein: CASSIAVGGYEQYF.

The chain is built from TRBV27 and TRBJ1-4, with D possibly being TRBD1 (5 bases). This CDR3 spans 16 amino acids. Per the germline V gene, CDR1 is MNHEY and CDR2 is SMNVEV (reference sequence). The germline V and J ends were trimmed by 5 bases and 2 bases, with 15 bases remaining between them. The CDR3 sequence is CASSRITGVTNEKLFF. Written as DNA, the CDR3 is TGTGCCAGCAGTCGTATCACGGGGGTTACTAATGAAAAACTGTTTTTT.

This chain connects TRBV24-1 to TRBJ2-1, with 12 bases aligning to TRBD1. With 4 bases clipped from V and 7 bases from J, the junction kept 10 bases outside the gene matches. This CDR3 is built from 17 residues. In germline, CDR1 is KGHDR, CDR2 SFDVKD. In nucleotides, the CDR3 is TGTGCCACCAGTGACACCCGCGGGACAGGGGGCGGGAATGAGCAGTTCTTC. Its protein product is CATSDTRGTGGGNEQFF.

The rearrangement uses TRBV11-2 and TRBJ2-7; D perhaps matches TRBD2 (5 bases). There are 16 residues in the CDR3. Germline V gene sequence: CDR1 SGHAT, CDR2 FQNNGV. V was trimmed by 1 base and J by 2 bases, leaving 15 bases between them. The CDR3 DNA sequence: TGTGCCAGCAGCTTAGTCCCAGCGGTATCAACCTACGAGCAGTACTTC. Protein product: CASSLVPAVSTYEQYF.

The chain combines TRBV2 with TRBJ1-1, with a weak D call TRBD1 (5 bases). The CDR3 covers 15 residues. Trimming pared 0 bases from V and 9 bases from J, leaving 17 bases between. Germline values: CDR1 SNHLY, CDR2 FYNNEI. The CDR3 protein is CASSEANLPGGKAFF. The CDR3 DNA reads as TGTGCCAGCAGTGAAGCAAACCTCCCTGGGGGGAAAGCTTTCTTT.

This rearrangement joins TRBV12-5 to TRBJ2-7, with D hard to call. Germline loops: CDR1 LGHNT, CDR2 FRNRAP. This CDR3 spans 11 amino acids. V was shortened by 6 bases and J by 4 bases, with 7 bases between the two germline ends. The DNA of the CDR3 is TGTGCTAGTGGACTGGTGTACGAGCAGTACTTC. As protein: CASGLVYEQYF.

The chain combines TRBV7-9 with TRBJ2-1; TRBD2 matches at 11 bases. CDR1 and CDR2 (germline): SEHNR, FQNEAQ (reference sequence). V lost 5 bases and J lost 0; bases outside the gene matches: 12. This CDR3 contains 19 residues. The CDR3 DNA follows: TGTGCCAGCAGCCCCAGACTAGCGGGGACGGTGAGCTCCTACAATGAGCAGTTCTTC. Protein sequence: CASSPRLAGTVSSYNEQFF.

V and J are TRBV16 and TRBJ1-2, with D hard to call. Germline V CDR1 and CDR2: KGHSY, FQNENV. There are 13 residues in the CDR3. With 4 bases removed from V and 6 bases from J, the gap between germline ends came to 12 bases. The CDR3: CASSLLTMNGYTF. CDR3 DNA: TGTGCCAGCAGCCTCCTGACCATGAATGGCTACACCTTC.

The CDR3 region is CASSARQGGEKLFF. The CDR3 DNA reads TGTGCCAGCAGCGCCCGACAGGGAGGCGAAAAACTGTTTTTT. This chain joins TRBV9 and TRBJ1-4; 7 bases are shared with TRBD1. The junction had 7 bases not matched to a gene; V was cut back by 3 bases and J by 8 bases. The CDR3 runs 14 residues. The V gene's germline CDR1 is SGDLS and CDR2 YYNGEE.

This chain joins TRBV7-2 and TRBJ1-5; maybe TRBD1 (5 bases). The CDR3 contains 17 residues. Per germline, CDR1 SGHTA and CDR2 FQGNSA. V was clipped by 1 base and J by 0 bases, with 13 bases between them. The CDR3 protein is CASSLVYTDISNQPQHF. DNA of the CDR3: TGTGCCAGCAGCTTAGTGTATACGGACATTAGCAATCAGCCCCAGCATTTT.

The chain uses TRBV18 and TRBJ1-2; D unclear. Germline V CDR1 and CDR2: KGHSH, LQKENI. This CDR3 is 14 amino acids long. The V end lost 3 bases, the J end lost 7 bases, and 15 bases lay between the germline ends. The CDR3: CASSPRTVLSGYTF. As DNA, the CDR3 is TGTGCCAGCTCACCTAGGACGGTTTTGAGTGGCTACACCTTC.

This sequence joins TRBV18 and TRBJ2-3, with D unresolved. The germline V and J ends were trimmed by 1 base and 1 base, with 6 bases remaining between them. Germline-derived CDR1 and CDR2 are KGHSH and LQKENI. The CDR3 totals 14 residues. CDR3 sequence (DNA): TGTGCCAGCTCACCACAGGTCCGCACAGATACGCAGTATTTT. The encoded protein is CASSPQVRTDTQYF.

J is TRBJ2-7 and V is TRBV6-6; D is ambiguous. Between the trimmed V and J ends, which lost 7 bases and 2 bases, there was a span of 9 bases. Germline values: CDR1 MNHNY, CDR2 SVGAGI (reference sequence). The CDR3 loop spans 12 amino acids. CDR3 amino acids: CASKDTTYEQYF. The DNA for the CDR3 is TGTGCCAGCAAGGATACCACCTACGAGCAGTACTTC.

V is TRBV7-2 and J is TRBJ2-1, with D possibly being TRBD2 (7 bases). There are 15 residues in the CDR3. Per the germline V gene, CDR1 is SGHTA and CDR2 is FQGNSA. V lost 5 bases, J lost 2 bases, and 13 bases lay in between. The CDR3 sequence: CASSRKGGAYNEQFF. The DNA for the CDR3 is TGTGCCAGCAGCCGCAAGGGGGGGGCCTACAATGAGCAGTTCTTC.

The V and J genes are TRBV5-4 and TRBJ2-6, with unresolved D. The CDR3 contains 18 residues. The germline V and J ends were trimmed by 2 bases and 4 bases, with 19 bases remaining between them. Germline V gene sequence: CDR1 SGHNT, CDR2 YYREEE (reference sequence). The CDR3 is CASSLGYLGIGGANVLTF. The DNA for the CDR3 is TGTGCCAGCAGCTTAGGGTACCTCGGAATTGGCGGGGCCAACGTCCTGACTTTC.

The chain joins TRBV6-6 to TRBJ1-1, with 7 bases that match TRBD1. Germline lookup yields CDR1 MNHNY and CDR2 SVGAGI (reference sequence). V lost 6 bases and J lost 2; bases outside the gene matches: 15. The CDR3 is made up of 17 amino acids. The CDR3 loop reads CASRRKTGSFYNTEAFF. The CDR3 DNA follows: TGTGCCAGCAGACGAAAGACAGGGTCGTTCTATAACACTGAAGCTTTCTTT.

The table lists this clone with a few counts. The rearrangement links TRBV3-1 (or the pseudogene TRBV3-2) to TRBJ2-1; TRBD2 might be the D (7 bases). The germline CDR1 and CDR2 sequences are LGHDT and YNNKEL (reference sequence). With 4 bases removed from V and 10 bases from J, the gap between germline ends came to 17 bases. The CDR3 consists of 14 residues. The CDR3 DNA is TGTGCCAGCAGCCGGGGGGGGGCCCTAGGAGAGCAGTTCTTC. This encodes CASSRGGALGEQFF.

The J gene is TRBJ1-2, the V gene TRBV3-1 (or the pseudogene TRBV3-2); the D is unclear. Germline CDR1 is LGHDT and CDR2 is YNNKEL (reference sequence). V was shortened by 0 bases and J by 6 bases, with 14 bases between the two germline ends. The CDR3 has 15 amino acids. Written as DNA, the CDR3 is TGTGCCAGCAGCCAAGACAGTCTACTCTGGGATGGCTACACCTTC. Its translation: CASSQDSLLWDGYTF.